This entry is about one T cell receptor (beta chain). Antigen unknown. The data were taken from a study of T cell responses to AZD1222 COVID-19 vaccine. Study observations and caveats: Just a handful of AZD1222 recipients tested seropositive at baseline. Repertoire sampling happened only post peak T cell response. Across the whole spike, CD4 TCRs peaked at regions 160-218 and 743-854.

This table comes from immunoSEQ multiplex PCR, and its TCRdb copy is limited to in-frame clones, with some not included. In the table there are 200,000 to 250,000 clones, around 93% of which are singletons. Deletions cut 2 bases from V and 7 bases from J, with 9 bases between. The germline gives CDR1 MNHNS, CDR2 SASEGT. The length of the CDR3 is 14 residues. V is TRBV6-1 and J is TRBJ1-6, with no clear D. The source was peripheral blood, collected on day 0 of MenACWY control vaccination. This receptor was taken from an adult in good health. CDR3 nucleotides: TGTGCCAGCAGTGAACAGTATGTGAATTCACCCCTCCACTTT. Amino acids: CASSEQYVNSPLHF.